These T cell receptor beta chains were read from a single sample in a study of blood T cells in healthy people across ages. In TCRdb, the 5' RACE reads were re-called with MiXCR into one record per CDR3 protein. The top ten clones hold around 12% of a sample with some 1.1 million distinct CDR3 sequences, 35% to 45% of them seen once. The sample comprised blood. These receptors were collected from a young man in good health. The CDR3 runs from the conserved cysteine through the conserved F or W. D genes are given only for firm matches. For some rows the clone size is stated as once, few or many, or as a class when expanded; others skip it.

d_gene	v_gene	j_gene	abundance	CDR3nt	CDR3aa
TRBD1	TRBV10-3	TRBJ2-5	few	TGTGCCATCAGTGCAACGCAAAGGGGACAGGGCCGAGAGACCCAGTACTTC	CAISATQRGQGRETQYF
.	TRBV14	TRBJ2-3	few	TGTGCCAGCAGCCCACATGGCGGGACACCTTCAGATACGCAGTATTTT	CASSPHGGTPSDTQYF
TRBD1	TRBV6-6	TRBJ2-4	.	TGTGCCAGCGAAACAGGGGTAGCCAAAAACATTCAGTACTTC	CASETGVAKNIQYF
.	TRBV6-1	TRBJ1-2	few	TGTGCCAGCAGTCTCATGGCGGACCGAAACTATGGCTACACCTTC	CASSLMADRNYGYTF
.	TRBV6-6	TRBJ2-3	few	TGTGCCAGCAGTTACTCGATGGGGGGAACAGATACGCAGTATTTT	CASSYSMGGTDTQYF
TRBD2	TRBV14	TRBJ2-1	once	TGTGCCAGCAGCCAAGATTGGACTAGCGGGGCGAAAAGCTCCTACAATGAGCAGTTCTTC	CASSQDWTSGAKSSYNEQFF
.	TRBV9	TRBJ1-2	.	TGTGCCAGCAGCCAACCTGGAGGCTACACCTTC	CASSQPGGYTF
TRBD1	TRBV27	TRBJ1-1	few	TGTGCCAGCAGTTCTATCCGGGACAGGGGTCTGGGGACTGAAGCTTTCTTT	CASSSIRDRGLGTEAFF
TRBD1	TRBV27	TRBJ1-6	once	TGTGCCAGCAGTGACTTACAGGGGCCAATTAGTTCACCCCTCCACTTT	CASSDLQGPISSPLHF
.	TRBV15	TRBJ2-7	.	TGTGCCACCAGCAGAGATAGGGCTAGTGACGAGCAGTACTTC	CATSRDRASDEQYF
.	TRBV25-1	TRBJ1-2	few	TGTGCCAGCAGTGTTCTAACAGCGGACTATGGCTACACCTTC	CASSVLTADYGYTF
.	TRBV4-3	TRBJ1-4	.	TGCGCCAGCAGCCAAGATCGGATACGGAGTGAAAAACTGTTTTTT	CASSQDRIRSEKLFF
.	TRBV6-6	TRBJ1-5	few	TGTGCCAGCAGTTATTCCAGTAATAGCAATCAGCCCCAGCATTTT	CASSYSSNSNQPQHF
.	TRBV6-5	TRBJ1-1	.	TGTGCCAGCACTTCGAGGAAGAACACTGAAGCTTTCTTT	CASTSRKNTEAFF
.	TRBV5-6	TRBJ2-7	.	TGTGCCAGCAGAAAGACCTACCCCTACGAGCAGTACTTC	CASRKTYPYEQYF
.	TRBV7-2	TRBJ2-5	many	TGTGCCAGCAGCTTGGCCGGCGGGTACAATGAGCAGTACTTC	CASSLAGGYNEQYF
.	TRBV9	TRBJ1-2	few	TGTGCCAGCAGCCCGATGACAGAAAGGAACTATGGCTACACCTTC	CASSPMTERNYGYTF
TRBD2	TRBV4-3	TRBJ2-5	.	TGCGCCAGCAGCCAAGAGGCGGGGGGCCGGGAAGAGACCCAGTACTTC	CASSQEAGGREETQYF
TRBD2	TRBV10-3	TRBJ2-5	.	TGTGCCATCAGTGAAGCGGGGGAGCAAGAGACCCAGTACTTC	CAISEAGEQETQYF
.	TRBV7-9	TRBJ1-1	.	TGTGCCAGCAGCCCCGCCGGCAGCACTGAAGCTTTCTTT	CASSPAGSTEAFF
TRBD1	TRBV6-5	TRBJ1-2	once	TGTGCCAGCTGCCGGACAGGGCCCTATGGCTACACCTTC	CASCRTGPYGYTF
.	TRBV20-1	TRBJ1-4	.	TGCAGTGCTAGAGATCGGGCAGGGCCAGGTCGAGGGGAAAAACTGTTTTTT	CSARDRAGPGRGEKLFF
.	TRBV5-6	TRBJ1-5	few	TGTGCCAGCAGCTTATTCGAGCAGGGCTACAATCAGCCCCAGCATTTT	CASSLFEQGYNQPQHF
.	TRBV29-1	TRBJ2-2	.	TGCAGCGTTTTTGCCGGGGAGCTGTTTTTT	CSVFAGELFF
.	TRBV21-1	TRBJ1-5	.	TGTGCCAGCAGCAAAGATATGGGACAGAGCAATCAGCCCCAGCATTTT	CASSKDMGQSNQPQHF
.	TRBV12-3/TRBV12-4	TRBJ2-2	.	TGTGCCATCAGCCGCGGACCTGATCACACCGGGGAGCTGTTTTTT	CAISRGPDHTGELFF
TRBD1	TRBV29-1	TRBJ1-5	few	TGCAGCGTTGCTACAGGGGAGGATCAGCCCCAGCATTTT	CSVATGEDQPQHF
TRBD1	TRBV6-1	TRBJ1-5	.	TGTGCCAGCAGTGAAGCGGGGACAGCTTATCAGCCCCAGCATTTT	CASSEAGTAYQPQHF
.	TRBV5-6	TRBJ2-7	.	TGTGCCAGCAGCTTGGGTCCGGGGGCAGTATCCTACGAGCAGTACTTC	CASSLGPGAVSYEQYF
.	TRBV20-1	TRBJ1-5	.	TGCAGTGCTAGAGTTGGCAGGGGAGATCAGCCCCAGCATTTT	CSARVGRGDQPQHF
.	TRBV20-1	TRBJ2-2	.	TGCAGTGCTACTCAGCCGAACACCGGGGAGCTGTTTTTT	CSATQPNTGELFF
.	TRBV7-9	TRBJ2-2	.	TGTGCCAGCAGGCCACTAGTGAACACCGGGGAGCTGTTTTTT	CASRPLVNTGELFF
.	TRBV15	TRBJ1-2	few	TGTGCCACCAGCAGAGGGATTGAGAAGAACTATGGCTACACCTTC	CATSRGIEKNYGYTF
TRBD1	TRBV13	TRBJ1-1	few	TGTGCCAGCAGCGCCGGGACAGGCATCATACAGATGAACACTGAAGCTTTCTTT	CASSAGTGIIQMNTEAFF
TRBD1	TRBV29-1	TRBJ2-1	once	TGCAGCGTTGATAGGGACAGACGCGACAATGAGCAGTTCTTC	CSVDRDRRDNEQFF
TRBD2	TRBV3-1	TRBJ2-3	.	TGTGCCAGCAGCCCCGGACTAGCGGGGTACGCAGATACGCGGTATTTT	CASSPGLAGYADTRYF
TRBD1	TRBV29-1	TRBJ2-1	few	TGCAGCGTACACCGGGACAGGGGTTTCAATGAGCAGTTCTTC	CSVHRDRGFNEQFF
.	TRBV6-5	TRBJ2-5	few	TGTGCCAGCAGTTACTTGGGGGGACCCCAAGAGACCCAGTACTTC	CASSYLGGPQETQYF
.	TRBV20-1	TRBJ1-2	.	TGCAGTGCTAGGGTCAGTGTGGGTTCTGACTACACCTTC	CSARVSVGSDYTF
.	TRBV15	TRBJ1-3	.	TGTGCCACCAGCAGAGATCACCCAGGCTCTGGAAACACCATATATTTT	CATSRDHPGSGNTIYF
TRBD1	TRBV4-1	TRBJ1-1	.	TGCGCCAGCAGCCTCCAAAGGGGGCGAGGTAACACTGAAGCTTTCTTT	CASSLQRGRGNTEAFF
.	TRBV7-2	TRBJ1-1	.	TGTGCCAGCAGCTTAGGCAGGACAACGAGACGAGAAGCTTTCTTT	CASSLGRTTRREAFF
TRBD2	TRBV5-1	TRBJ2-1	few	TGCGCCAGCAGCCCTGGTATAAGACTAGCAGGGAATGAGCAGTTCTTC	CASSPGIRLAGNEQFF
.	TRBV18	TRBJ2-5	few	TGTGCCAGCTCACCGGGCGGGGGCAATGAGCAGTACTTC	CASSPGGGNEQYF
.	TRBV3-1	TRBJ1-1	.	TGTGCCAGCAGCCAAGAGGGGGAACGGAGCACTGAAGCTTTCTTT	CASSQEGERSTEAFF
TRBD1	TRBV12-3/TRBV12-4	TRBJ1-5	.	TGTGCCAACAGTCCCGGACAGGGAAGGAGCAATCAGCCCCAGCATTTT	CANSPGQGRSNQPQHF
TRBD1	TRBV7-9	TRBJ1-1	few	TGTGCCAGCAGCGGGAGGACAGGCCTGAACACTGAAGCTTTCTTT	CASSGRTGLNTEAFF
TRBD2	TRBV9	TRBJ2-7	.	TGTGCCAGCAGCCCCTCCCGGACTAGCGACAATGAGCAGTACTTC	CASSPSRTSDNEQYF
TRBD1	TRBV5-1	TRBJ2-5	.	TGCGCCAGCAGCGATCGACAGGGGAGACAAGAGACCCAGTACTTC	CASSDRQGRQETQYF
TRBD1	TRBV12-3/TRBV12-4	TRBJ2-7	.	TGTGCCAGCAGTGGCACACAGGGGTACGAGCAGTACTTC	CASSGTQGYEQYF
TRBD1	TRBV7-2	TRBJ1-2	many	TGTGCCAGCAGCTTAGCCGGGACAGGGGATAATTATGGCTACACCTTC	CASSLAGTGDNYGYTF